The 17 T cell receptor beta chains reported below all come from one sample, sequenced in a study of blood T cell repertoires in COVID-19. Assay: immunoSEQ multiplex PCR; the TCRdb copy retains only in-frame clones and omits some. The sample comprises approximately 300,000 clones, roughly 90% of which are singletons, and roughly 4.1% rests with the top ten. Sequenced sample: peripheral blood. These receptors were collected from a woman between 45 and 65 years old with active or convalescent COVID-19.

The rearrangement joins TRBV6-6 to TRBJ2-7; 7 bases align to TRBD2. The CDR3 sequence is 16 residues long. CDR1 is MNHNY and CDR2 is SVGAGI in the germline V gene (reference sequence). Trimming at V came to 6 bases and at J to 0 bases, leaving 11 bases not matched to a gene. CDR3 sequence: CASSLVAAGLSYEQYF. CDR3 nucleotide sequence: TGTGCCAGCAGCCTGGTTGCAGCGGGACTCTCCTACGAGCAGTACTTC.

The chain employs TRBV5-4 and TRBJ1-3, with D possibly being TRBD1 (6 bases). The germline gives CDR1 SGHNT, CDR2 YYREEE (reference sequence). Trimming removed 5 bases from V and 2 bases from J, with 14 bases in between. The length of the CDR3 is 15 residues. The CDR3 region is CASSKVPGAGNTIYF. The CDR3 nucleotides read TGTGCCAGCAGTAAGGTGCCAGGGGCTGGAAACACCATATATTTT. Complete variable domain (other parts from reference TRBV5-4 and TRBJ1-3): ETGVTQSPTHLIKTRGQQVTLRCSSQSGHNTVSWYQQALGQGPQFIFQYYREEENGRGNFPPRFSGLQFPNYSSELNVNALELDDSALYLCASSKVPGAGNTIYFGEGSWLTVV.

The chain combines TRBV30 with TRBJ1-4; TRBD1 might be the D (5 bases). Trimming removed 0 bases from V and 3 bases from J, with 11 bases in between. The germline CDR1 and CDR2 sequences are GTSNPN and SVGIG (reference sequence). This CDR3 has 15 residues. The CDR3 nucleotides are TGTGCCTGGAGTGTACCCTGGGGCGCTAATGAAAAACTGTTTTTT. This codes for CAWSVPWGANEKLFF. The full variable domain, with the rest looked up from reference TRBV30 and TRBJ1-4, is SQTIHQWPATLVQPVGSPLSLECTVEGTSNPNLYWYRQAAGRGLQLLFYSVGIGQISSEVPQNLSASRPQDRQFILSSKKLLLSDSGFYLCAWSVPWGANEKLFFGSGTQLSVL.

The CDR3 DNA sequence: TGTGCCTGGATTCCACAAGACAGGGACGTTTCTAATGAGCAGTTCTTC. Its translation: CAWIPQDRDVSNEQFF. The V gene is TRBV30, the J gene TRBJ2-1, with 7 bases matching TRBD1. This CDR3 has 16 residues. The J segment lost 7 bases and the V segment lost 4 bases, leaving 16 bases of the junction unmatched. The germline CDR1 and CDR2 sequences are GTSNPN and SVGIG (reference sequence).

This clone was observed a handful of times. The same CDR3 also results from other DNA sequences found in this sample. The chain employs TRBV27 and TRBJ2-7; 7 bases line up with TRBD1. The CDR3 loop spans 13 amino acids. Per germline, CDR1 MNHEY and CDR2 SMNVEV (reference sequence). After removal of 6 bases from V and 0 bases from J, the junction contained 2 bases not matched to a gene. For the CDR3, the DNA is TGTGCCAGCAGCACAGGGGTCTCCTACGAGCAGTACTTC. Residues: CASSTGVSYEQYF.

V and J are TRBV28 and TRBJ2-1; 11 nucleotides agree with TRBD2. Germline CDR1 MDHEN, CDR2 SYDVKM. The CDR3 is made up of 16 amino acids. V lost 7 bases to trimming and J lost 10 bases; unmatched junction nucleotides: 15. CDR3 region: CASTRLGTSGSWEQFF. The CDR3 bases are TGTGCCAGCACCCGCCTGGGAACTAGCGGGAGTTGGGAGCAGTTCTTC.

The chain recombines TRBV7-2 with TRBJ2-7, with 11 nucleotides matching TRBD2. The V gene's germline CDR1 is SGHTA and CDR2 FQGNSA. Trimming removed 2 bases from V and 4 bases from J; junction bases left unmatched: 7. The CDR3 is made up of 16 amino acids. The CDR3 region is CASSLFPSGGTYEQYF. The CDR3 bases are TGTGCCAGCAGCTTATTTCCTAGCGGGGGGACGTACGAGCAGTACTTC.

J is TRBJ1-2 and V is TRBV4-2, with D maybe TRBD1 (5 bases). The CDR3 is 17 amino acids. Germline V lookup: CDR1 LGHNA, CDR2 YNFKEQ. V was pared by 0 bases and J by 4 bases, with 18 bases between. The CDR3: CASSQDSASAGTYGYTF. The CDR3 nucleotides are TGTGCCAGCAGCCAAGATTCGGCGTCGGCGGGGACCTATGGCTACACCTTC.

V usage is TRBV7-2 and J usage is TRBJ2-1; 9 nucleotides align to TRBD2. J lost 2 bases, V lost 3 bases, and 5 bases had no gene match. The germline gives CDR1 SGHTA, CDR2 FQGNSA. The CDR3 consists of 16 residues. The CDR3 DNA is TGTGCCAGCAGCTTTGATGCGGGAGGGACCTACAATGAGCAGTTCTTC. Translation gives CASSFDAGGTYNEQFF.

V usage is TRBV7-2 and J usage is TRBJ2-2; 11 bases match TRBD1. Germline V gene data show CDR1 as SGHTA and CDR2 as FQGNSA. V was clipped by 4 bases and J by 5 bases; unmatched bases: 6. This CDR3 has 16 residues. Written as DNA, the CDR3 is TGTGCCAGCAGCTCCGGACAGGGGGCGCGAACCGGGGAGCTGTTTTTT. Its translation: CASSSGQGARTGELFF.

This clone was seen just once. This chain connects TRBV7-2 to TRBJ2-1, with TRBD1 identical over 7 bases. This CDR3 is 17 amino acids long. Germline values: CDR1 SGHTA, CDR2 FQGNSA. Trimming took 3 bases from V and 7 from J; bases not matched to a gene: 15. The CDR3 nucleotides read TGTGCCAGCAGCTTCGGTTTCTCGGGACAGAGGGTGAATGAGCAGTTCTTC. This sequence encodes CASSFGFSGQRVNEQFF.

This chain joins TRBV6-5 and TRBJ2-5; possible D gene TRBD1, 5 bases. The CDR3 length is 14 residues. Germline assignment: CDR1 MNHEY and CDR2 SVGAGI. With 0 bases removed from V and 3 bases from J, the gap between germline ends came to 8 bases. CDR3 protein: CASSYSYRKETQYF. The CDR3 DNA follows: TGTGCCAGCAGTTACTCGTACAGGAAAGAGACCCAGTACTTC.

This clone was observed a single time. Here the CDR3 DNA reads TGTGCCACCCGGGGACTAGCGGGTTCCTACGAGCAGTACTTC. Translation: CATRGLAGSYEQYF. The rearrangement uses TRBV2 and TRBJ2-7, with 12 bases fitting TRBD2. Germline CDR1 SNHLY, CDR2 FYNNEI. J was trimmed by 1 base and V by 10 bases; bases with no gene match: 5. The length of the CDR3 is 14 residues.

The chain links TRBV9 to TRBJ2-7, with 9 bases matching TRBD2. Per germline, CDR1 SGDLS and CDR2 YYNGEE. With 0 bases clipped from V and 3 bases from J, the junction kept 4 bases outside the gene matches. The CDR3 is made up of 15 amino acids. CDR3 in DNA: TGTGCCAGCAGCGTAGGGGGGACTAGCAGCTACGAGCAGTACTTC. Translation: CASSVGGTSSYEQYF.

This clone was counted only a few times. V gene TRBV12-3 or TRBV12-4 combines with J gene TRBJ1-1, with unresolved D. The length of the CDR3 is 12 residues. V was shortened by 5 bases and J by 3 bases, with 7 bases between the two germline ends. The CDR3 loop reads CASSRQDTEAFF. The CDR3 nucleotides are TGTGCCAGCAGTCGTCAGGACACTGAAGCTTTCTTT.

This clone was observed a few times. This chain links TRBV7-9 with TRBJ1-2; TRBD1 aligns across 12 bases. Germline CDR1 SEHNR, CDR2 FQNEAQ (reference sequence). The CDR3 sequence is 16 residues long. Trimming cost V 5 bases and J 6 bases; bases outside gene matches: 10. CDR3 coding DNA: TGTGCCAGCAGCCAAGGGGCCGGGACAGGGGGCGATGGCTACACCTTC. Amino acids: CASSQGAGTGGDGYTF.

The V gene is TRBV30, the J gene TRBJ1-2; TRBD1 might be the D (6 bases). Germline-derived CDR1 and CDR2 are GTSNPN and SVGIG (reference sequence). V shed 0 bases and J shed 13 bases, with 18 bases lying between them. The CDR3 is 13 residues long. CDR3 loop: CAWSVQGRGLCTF. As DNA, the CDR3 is TGTGCCTGGAGTGTTCAGGGCAGGGGTCTATGCACCTTC.